Listed below are T cell receptor beta chains from one sample, sequenced in a study of identical twins. TCRdb called the 5' RACE reads again in MiXCR, with one record for every CDR3 protein. The data contain 240,000 or so distinct CDR3 sequences, over 9.5% of them seen just once; the ten biggest clones take up approximately 4%. These records were also assigned to another study, of yellow fever vaccine responses in identical twins.

The sequenced sample consisted of memory (CD45RO+) T cells sorted from blood. All receptors derive from a woman aged 18-29 years in good health. CDR3s include the opening cysteine and the closing phenylalanine or tryptophan. D genes are given only for firm matches. Not every row has a clone size; where given, it reads once, few, many or a size class.

v_gene: TRBV3-1; d_gene: .; j_gene: TRBJ2-1; abundance: .; CDR3aa: CASSQDNSPTYNEQFF; CDR3nt: TGTGCCAGCAGCCAAGACAACTCCCCAACCTACAATGAGCAGTTCTTC
v_gene: TRBV29-1; d_gene: TRBD2; j_gene: TRBJ2-7; abundance: few; CDR3aa: CSVIPSGGASYEQYF; CDR3nt: TGCAGCGTTATTCCTAGCGGGGGGGCCTCCTACGAGCAGTACTTC
v_gene: TRBV14; d_gene: .; j_gene: TRBJ2-1; abundance: once; CDR3aa: CASSQDWGTSYNEQFF; CDR3nt: TGTGCCAGCAGCCAAGACTGGGGGACCTCCTACAATGAGCAGTTCTTC
v_gene: TRBV7-2; d_gene: TRBD2; j_gene: TRBJ2-3; abundance: many; CDR3aa: CASSAKRGGRTDTQYF; CDR3nt: TGTGCCAGCAGCGCTAAGCGGGGTGGGCGCACAGATACGCAGTATTTT
v_gene: TRBV5-1; d_gene: .; j_gene: TRBJ2-7; abundance: few; CDR3aa: CASSFEGVGEQYF; CDR3nt: TGCGCCAGCAGCTTCGAGGGGGTTGGCGAGCAGTACTTC
v_gene: TRBV7-2; d_gene: TRBD2; j_gene: TRBJ2-3; abundance: .; CDR3aa: CASSRGGPSQYF; CDR3nt: TGTGCCAGCAGCCGGGGGGGGCCTTCGCAGTATTTT
v_gene: TRBV6-1; d_gene: .; j_gene: TRBJ2-1; abundance: few; CDR3aa: CASSESNRATDEQFF; CDR3nt: TGTGCCAGCAGTGAATCTAACAGGGCGACAGATGAGCAGTTCTTC
v_gene: TRBV11-2; d_gene: .; j_gene: TRBJ2-1; abundance: .; CDR3aa: CASSFQLAWENEQFF; CDR3nt: TGTGCCAGCAGCTTTCAACTAGCATGGGAGAATGAGCAGTTCTTC
v_gene: TRBV6-5; d_gene: .; j_gene: TRBJ2-2; abundance: few; CDR3aa: CASSYSRLAGELFF; CDR3nt: TGTGCCAGCAGTTACTCTCGGTTGGCCGGGGAGCTGTTTTTT
v_gene: TRBV12-3/TRBV12-4; d_gene: .; j_gene: TRBJ2-7; abundance: many; CDR3aa: CASSLVGLTYEQYF; CDR3nt: TGTGCCAGCAGTTTAGTTGGACTAACCTACGAGCAGTACTTC
v_gene: TRBV11-3; d_gene: TRBD2; j_gene: TRBJ2-1; abundance: few; CDR3aa: CASSSTSGSSVEQFF; CDR3nt: TGTGCCAGCAGCTCGACTAGCGGGAGCAGTGTTGAGCAGTTCTTC
v_gene: TRBV28; d_gene: TRBD2; j_gene: TRBJ2-1; abundance: .; CDR3aa: CASSSAGTSGYNEQFF; CDR3nt: TGTGCCAGCAGTTCCGCCGGGACTAGCGGCTACAATGAGCAGTTCTTC
v_gene: TRBV29-1; d_gene: .; j_gene: TRBJ1-5; abundance: .; CDR3aa: CSVGLSAGGNQPQHF; CDR3nt: TGCAGCGTTGGGCTGTCAGCGGGTGGCAATCAGCCCCAGCATTTT
v_gene: TRBV30; d_gene: .; j_gene: TRBJ2-3; abundance: .; CDR3aa: CAWSGERYTQYF; CDR3nt: TGTGCCTGGAGTGGGGAGCGCTATACGCAGTATTTT
v_gene: TRBV4-2; d_gene: .; j_gene: TRBJ2-5; abundance: few; CDR3aa: CASSQFTFAGRYMETQYF; CDR3nt: TGTGCCAGCAGCCAATTCACTTTCGCGGGACGCTACATGGAGACCCAGTACTTC
v_gene: TRBV5-1; d_gene: TRBD2; j_gene: TRBJ2-7; abundance: .; CDR3aa: CASSLQTGTSGRVQYF; CDR3nt: TGCGCCAGCAGCCTACAGACCGGGACTAGCGGGAGAGTGCAGTACTTC
v_gene: TRBV10-1; d_gene: .; j_gene: TRBJ2-2; abundance: .; CDR3aa: CASSEWPTSGELFF; CDR3nt: TGCGCCAGCAGTGAGTGGCCGACCAGCGGGGAGCTGTTTTTT
v_gene: TRBV3-1; d_gene: .; j_gene: TRBJ2-7; abundance: many; CDR3aa: CASSQDGGGYEQYF; CDR3nt: TGTGCCAGCAGCCAAGACGGGGGTGGTTACGAGCAGTACTTC
v_gene: TRBV7-2; d_gene: TRBD1; j_gene: TRBJ2-7; abundance: .; CDR3aa: CASSFRTGSTYEQYF; CDR3nt: TGTGCCAGCAGCTTCCGGACAGGGAGCACCTACGAGCAGTACTTC
v_gene: TRBV4-2; d_gene: .; j_gene: TRBJ1-1; abundance: many; CDR3aa: CASSQGGAREAFF; CDR3nt: TGTGCCAGCAGCCAAGGTGGGGCACGAGAAGCTTTCTTT
v_gene: TRBV5-1; d_gene: TRBD1; j_gene: TRBJ1-4; abundance: few; CDR3aa: CASRPGQGARATNEKLFF; CDR3nt: TGCGCCAGCAGACCGGGACAGGGGGCCAGAGCAACTAATGAAAAACTGTTTTTT
v_gene: TRBV12-3/TRBV12-4; d_gene: .; j_gene: TRBJ2-2; abundance: .; CDR3aa: CASSLDTGHKLFF; CDR3nt: TGTGCCAGCAGTTTAGATACCGGGCACAAGCTGTTTTTT
v_gene: TRBV6-1; d_gene: .; j_gene: TRBJ2-1; abundance: few; CDR3aa: CASSKPSDRDGNEQFF; CDR3nt: TGTGCCAGCAGCAAACCGTCTGACCGGGACGGCAATGAGCAGTTCTTC
v_gene: TRBV19; d_gene: .; j_gene: TRBJ1-2; abundance: .; CDR3aa: CASSILNYGYTF; CDR3nt: TGTGCCAGTAGTATTCTGAACTATGGCTACACCTTC
v_gene: TRBV7-2; d_gene: .; j_gene: TRBJ2-7; abundance: .; CDR3aa: CASSSGASREQYF; CDR3nt: TGTGCCAGCAGCTCGGGGGCTTCGAGAGAGCAGTACTTC
v_gene: TRBV4-3; d_gene: TRBD2; j_gene: TRBJ2-7; abundance: .; CDR3aa: CASSQDLRGLAYEQYF; CDR3nt: TGCGCCAGCAGCCAAGATCTAAGGGGACTAGCGTACGAGCAGTACTTC
v_gene: TRBV27; d_gene: TRBD1; j_gene: TRBJ1-4; abundance: many; CDR3aa: CASRPSGQGARSATNEKLFF; CDR3nt: TGTGCCAGCAGGCCATCAGGACAGGGGGCGCGTTCGGCAACTAATGAAAAACTGTTTTTT